Shown below are 30 T cell receptor beta chains from a single sample sequenced in a study of chemoradiotherapy in HPV16-positive cancers. Here immunoSEQ multiplex PCR was the method, and the copy in TCRdb shows in-frame clones only, minus some. The sample holds 9,500 to 15,000 clones; over 75% are singletons and the top ten take over 2%. The sample here was blood, taken from a patient who underwent chemoradiotherapy. The receptors here all came from a human donor with HPV-associated anogenital cancer.

The V call is TRBV9, the J call TRBJ2-1; TRBD2 is a possible D gene (5 bases). The V gene's germline CDR1 is SGDLS and CDR2 YYNGEE. Trimming stripped 1 base from V and 8 bases from J, with 10 bases between. The CDR3 covers 13 residues. The CDR3 coding sequence is TGTGCCAGCAGCGTAAGTCTAGCCCATGAGCAGTTCTTC. As protein: CASSVSLAHEQFF. Supplemented by reference TRBV9 and TRBJ2-1, the full variable domain reads DSGVTQTPKHLITATGQRVTLRCSPRSGDLSVYWYQQSLDQGLQFLIQYYNGEERAKGNILERFSAQQFPDLHSELNLSSLELGDSALYFCASSVSLAHEQFFGPGTRLTVL.

This sequence joins TRBV9 and TRBJ2-1; tentatively, D is TRBD1 (5 bases). V was cut by 0 bases and J by 6 bases, with 13 bases left in between. Germline-derived CDR1 and CDR2 are SGDLS and YYNGEE. The CDR3 sequence is 15 residues long. For the CDR3, the DNA is TGTGCCAGCAGCGTAGGGGGCAGAACTACCAATGAGCAGTTCTTC. Protein product: CASSVGGRTTNEQFF.

This clone occurred once. J is TRBJ1-1 and V is TRBV5-1; a weak D match, TRBD1 (6 bases). CDR1 is SGHRS and CDR2 is YFSETQ in the germline V gene. CDR3 length: 16 residues. V was pared by 1 base and J by 1 base, with 14 bases between. The CDR3 is CASSLKTGSGNTEAFF. The CDR3 bases are TGCGCCAGCAGCTTGAAGACAGGCTCGGGGAACACTGAAGCTTTCTTT.

This chain connects TRBV11-2 to TRBJ1-6, with 11 positions matching TRBD1. With 1 base clipped from V and 8 bases from J, the junction kept 7 bases outside the gene matches. The CDR3 sequence is 17 residues long. Germline values: CDR1 SGHAT, CDR2 FQNNGV. The CDR3 here is CASSLGTGGAAYSPLHF. CDR3 in DNA: TGTGCCAGCAGCTTAGGGACAGGGGGCGCCGCGTATTCACCCCTCCACTTT.

V is TRBV9 and J is TRBJ2-3; tentative D call: TRBD1 (5 bases). Germline V lookup: CDR1 SGDLS, CDR2 YYNGEE. V was pared by 1 base and J by 0 bases, with 9 bases between. The CDR3 covers 15 residues. CDR3 DNA sequence: TGTGCCAGCAGCGTATATGACAGCAGCACAGATACGCAGTATTTT. Its translation: CASSVYDSSTDTQYF.

In the case of this clone: Because the CDR3's place on the DNA is in doubt, the DNA is left out and the CDR3 is given as listed by TCRdb. The gene calls are TRBV11-1 and TRBJ1-1. The CDR3 contains 11 residues when both ends are counted. Germline V gene sequence: CDR1 SGHAT, CDR2 FQDESV (reference sequence). CDR3 amino acids: CASRNSGPAFF.

The rearrangement links TRBV10-3 to TRBJ2-1; no clear D. Trimming left V 1 base short and J 10 bases short, with 11 bases between. Germline V gene lookup returns CDR1 ENHRY and CDR2 SYGVKD. CDR3 length: 13 residues. CDR3 DNA sequence: TGTGCCATCAGTGAGTTCGACAAAAGAGAGCAGTTCTTC. It yields the protein CAISEFDKREQFF.

V and J are TRBV7-2 and TRBJ1-5, with a possible D match to TRBD1 (5 bases). V dropped 5 bases and J dropped 13 bases, with 18 bases sitting between them. The CDR3 covers 13 residues. Germline values: CDR1 SGHTA, CDR2 FQGNSA. CDR3 coding DNA: TGTGCCAGCAGCCCCGTGACTGGGGACGGACAGCATTTT. The encoded protein is CASSPVTGDGQHF.

Concerning this clone itself: Distinct nucleotide sequences in the sample also encode this CDR3. This chain links TRBV7-3 with TRBJ2-2; tentatively, D is TRBD1 (6 bases). Germline V CDR1 and CDR2: SGHTA, FQGTGA. The CDR3 totals 15 residues. With 4 bases removed from V and 0 bases from J, the gap between germline ends came to 9 bases. The CDR3 spells CASSSQGTNTGELFF. As DNA, the CDR3 is TGTGCCAGCAGCTCGCAGGGGACGAACACCGGGGAGCTGTTTTTT.

The chain has TRBV4-1 and TRBJ2-3; D is undetermined. Germline values: CDR1 MGHRA, CDR2 YSYEKL. Trimming removed 4 bases from V and 6 bases from J, with 14 bases in between. The CDR3 loop spans 14 amino acids. DNA for the CDR3: TGCGCCAGCAGCCCTCGGCAGGAGCTGGATACGCAGTATTTT. This sequence encodes CASSPRQELDTQYF.

This rearrangement joins TRBV7-9 to TRBJ2-1; D is possibly TRBD1 or TRBD2 (5 bases each). Germline V gene sequence: CDR1 SEHNR, CDR2 FQNEAQ (reference sequence). V lost 4 bases and J lost 0, with 13 bases in between. The CDR3 covers 16 residues. The CDR3: CASSSWDVGSYNEQFF. The CDR3 nucleotides are TGTGCCAGCAGCTCCTGGGACGTAGGCTCCTACAATGAGCAGTTCTTC.

The chain joins TRBV10-3 to TRBJ1-3, with unresolved D. This CDR3 spans 15 amino acids. V was shortened by 8 bases and J by 4 bases, with 18 bases between the two germline ends. The germline V gene has CDR1 ENHRY and CDR2 SYGVKD. The CDR3 protein is CAILRKGWKGNTIYF. Here the CDR3 DNA reads TGTGCCATCCTGAGGAAGGGCTGGAAAGGAAACACCATATATTTT.

CDR3 sequence (DNA): TGTGCCAGCAGCTCCGAAGGACTCCAAGAGACCCAGTACTTC. This encodes CASSSEGLQETQYF. The V call is TRBV11-3, the J call TRBJ2-5; D may be TRBD2 (5 bases). Trimming shortened V by 4 bases and J by 1 base, and 10 bases separated the two germline ends. CDR3 length: 14 amino acids. CDR1 is SGHNT and CDR2 is YENEEA in the germline V gene.

The V gene is TRBV29-1, the J gene TRBJ1-1, with D perhaps matching TRBD1 (5 bases). The CDR3 loop spans 12 amino acids. Germline V gives CDR1 SQVTM, CDR2 ANQGSEA. Trimming took 6 bases from V and 1 from J, leaving 9 bases between them. In nucleotides, the CDR3 is TGCAGCGTACCAGGGAGGAACACTGAAGCTTTCTTT. Translation gives CSVPGRNTEAFF.

The rearrangement uses TRBV5-1 and TRBJ1-4; TRBD1 matches at 8 bases. V was pared by 0 bases and J by 7 bases, with 2 bases of the junction left unmatched. The CDR3 length is 14 residues. The germline V gene encodes CDR1 SGHRS and CDR2 YFSETQ. The CDR3 loop is CASSLGTGIEKLFF. Here the CDR3 DNA reads TGCGCCAGCAGCTTGGGGACAGGGATTGAAAAACTGTTTTTT.

The chain combines TRBV7-2 with TRBJ2-1; D gene uncertain. This CDR3 spans 12 amino acids. Looked up from germline, CDR1 is SGHTA and CDR2 is FQGNSA. With 2 bases removed from V and 4 bases from J, the gap between germline ends came to 3 bases. The CDR3 reads CASSLLYNEQFF. The CDR3 coding sequence is TGTGCCAGCAGCTTACTATACAATGAGCAGTTCTTC.

The chain has TRBV4-1 and TRBJ2-6, with no clear D. Trimming took 1 base from V and 11 from J, leaving 6 bases between them. The CDR3 is 12 amino acids. Germline V lookup: CDR1 MGHRA, CDR2 YSYEKL. The chain's CDR3 is CASSQVLDVLTF. In DNA form, the CDR3 reads TGCGCCAGCAGCCAAGTCCTCGACGTCCTGACTTTC.

The chain has TRBV7-2 and TRBJ1-6; TRBD1 aligns across 7 bases. The CDR3 is made up of 15 amino acids. Germline V gene sequence: CDR1 SGHTA, CDR2 FQGNSA. V lost 5 bases, J lost 13 bases, and 14 bases stayed unmatched. CDR3 in amino acids: CASSTSTGTAPPLHF. In DNA form, the CDR3 reads TGTGCCAGCAGCACGTCGACAGGGACCGCTCCCCCCCTCCACTTT.

This chain connects TRBV7-9 to TRBJ1-1; D gene ambiguous. From germline, CDR1 is SEHNR and CDR2 FQNEAQ (reference sequence). This CDR3 contains 14 residues. V was trimmed by 1 base and J by 6 bases, leaving 12 bases between them. In nucleotides, the CDR3 is TGTGCCAGCAGCTTAGGTGGGCGGGCAGCTGAAGCTTTCTTT. It is translated as CASSLGGRAAEAFF.

Points on this clone: The same CDR3 arises from other DNA sequences in this sample as well. The gene calls are TRBV29-1 and TRBJ2-5; possibly TRBD1 or TRBD2 for D (6 bases each). Trimming cost V 1 base and J 5 bases, with 11 bases left between them. This CDR3 has 13 residues. From germline, CDR1 is SQVTM and CDR2 ANQGSEA. CDR3 DNA sequence: TGCAGCGTTGAAGTCGGGGGCGCGGAGACCCAGTACTTC. Amino acids: CSVEVGGAETQYF.

This chain joins TRBV5-4 and TRBJ2-3; D not resolved. The length of the CDR3 is 14 residues. From germline, CDR1 is SGHNT and CDR2 YYREEE (reference sequence). V was cut by 3 bases and J by 4 bases, with 12 bases left in between. The CDR3, as DNA: TGTGCCAGCAGCTACAGAATCGAGGCAGATACGCAGTATTTT. As protein: CASSYRIEADTQYF.

The V and J genes are TRBV7-3 and TRBJ1-1, with 8 bases aligning to TRBD1. Germline loops: CDR1 SGHTA, CDR2 FQGTGA. The CDR3 consists of 16 residues. V dropped 6 bases and J dropped 1; count of bases not matched to a gene: 10. This CDR3 is CASREANRGKNTEAFF. CDR3 DNA sequence: TGTGCCAGCAGGGAAGCCAACAGGGGGAAGAACACTGAAGCTTTCTTT.

The chain carries TRBV18 and TRBJ2-3; D is undetermined. Germline CDR1 KGHSH, CDR2 LQKENI. This CDR3 spans 14 amino acids. V was cut by 2 bases and J by 0 bases, with 6 bases left in between. CDR3 nucleotides: TGTGCCAGCTCACCAGTCAAGAGCACAGATACGCAGTATTTT. Translating it yields CASSPVKSTDTQYF.

This clone has just one count. This chain links TRBV6-5 with TRBJ1-1; 9 bases line up with TRBD1. Losses at the gene ends were 7 bases for V and 8 bases for J; bases not matched to a gene: 5. This CDR3 is 12 amino acids long. Germline V gene sequence: CDR1 MNHEY, CDR2 SVGAGI. The CDR3 loop is CASKPGQGEAFF. In DNA, the CDR3 is TGTGCCAGCAAACCGGGACAGGGAGAAGCTTTCTTT.

The chain carries TRBV4-3 and TRBJ2-7, with 7 bases identical to TRBD2. The germline V gene encodes CDR1 LGHNA and CDR2 YSLEER. The CDR3 totals 14 residues. The J segment lost 2 bases and the V segment lost 2 bases, leaving 3 bases of the junction unmatched. The DNA for the CDR3 is TGCGCCAGCAGCCAACGGCGGGGGACCTACGAGCAGTACTTC. It encodes CASSQRRGTYEQYF.

The chain employs TRBV4-2 and TRBJ1-5; D gene uncertain. The CDR3 has 15 amino acids. Germline assignment: CDR1 LGHNA and CDR2 YNFKEQ. Trimming removed 0 bases at V and 9 bases at J, with 15 bases between. In nucleotides, the CDR3 is TGTGCCAGCAGCCAAGATCTGTACGGTTTGACGCCCCAGCATTTT. Its protein product is CASSQDLYGLTPQHF.

This clone was seen once. V and J are TRBV27 and TRBJ2-1; tentatively, D is TRBD2 (5 bases). V gave up 5 bases and J gave up 7 bases, with 15 bases separating them. The length of the CDR3 is 14 residues. CDR1 is MNHEY, CDR2 SMNVEV, per germline (reference sequence). CDR3 coding DNA: TGTGCCAGCAGTCCCCGGAGGAGAGGGAATGAGCAGTTCTTC. Its protein product is CASSPRRRGNEQFF.

The chain uses TRBV4-1 and TRBJ2-3; D may be TRBD2 (5 bases). Trimming cost V 0 bases and J 3 bases, with 16 bases left between them. Germline values: CDR1 MGHRA, CDR2 YSYEKL. The CDR3 is 17 residues long. CDR3 residues: CASSQEGARGRTDTQYF. CDR3 bases: TGCGCCAGCAGCCAAGAAGGTGCCCGGGGAAGGACAGATACGCAGTATTTT.

This chain connects TRBV4-3 to TRBJ1-3, with D possibly being TRBD1 (5 bases). Looked up from germline, CDR1 is LGHNA and CDR2 is YSLEER. Trimming pared 0 bases from V and 2 bases from J, leaving 14 bases between. CDR3 length: 17 residues. CDR3 residues: CASSQDTGGGAGNTIYF. CDR3 sequence (DNA): TGCGCCAGCAGCCAAGATACGGGGGGTGGAGCTGGAAACACCATATATTTT.

V gene TRBV6-5 combines with J gene TRBJ2-2, with D perhaps matching TRBD2 (6 bases). Trimming stripped 4 bases from V and 4 bases from J, with 16 bases between. The CDR3 spans 16 residues. Germline-derived CDR1 and CDR2 are MNHEY and SVGAGI. The CDR3 nucleotides read TGTGCCAGCAGTTTTCGGGGCGGGGCGATCACCGGGGAGCTGTTTTTT. This codes for CASSFRGGAITGELFF.